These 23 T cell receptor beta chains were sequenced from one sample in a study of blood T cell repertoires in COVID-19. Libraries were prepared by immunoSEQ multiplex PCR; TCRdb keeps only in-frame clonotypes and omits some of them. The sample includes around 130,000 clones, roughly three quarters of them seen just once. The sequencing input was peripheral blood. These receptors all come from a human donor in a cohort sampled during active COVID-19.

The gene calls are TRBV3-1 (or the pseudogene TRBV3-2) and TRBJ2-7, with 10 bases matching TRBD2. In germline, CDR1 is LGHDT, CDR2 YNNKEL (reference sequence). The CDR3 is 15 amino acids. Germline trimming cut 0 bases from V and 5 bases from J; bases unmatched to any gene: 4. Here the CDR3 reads CASSQDLAGVDEQYF. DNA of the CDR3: TGTGCCAGCAGCCAAGACCTAGCGGGAGTTGACGAGCAGTACTTC.

The CDR3 DNA sequence: TGTGCCAGCAGTGTAAGGACTAGCGGGAGTGCCCCGCCCGGCAATGAGCAGTTCTTC. Translated: CASSVRTSGSAPPGNEQFF. V and J are TRBV6-1 and TRBJ2-1; 13 positions match TRBD2. The V segment lost 4 bases and the J segment 6 bases; nucleotides outside the gene matches: 15. This CDR3 has 19 amino acids. Germline V CDR1 and CDR2: MNHNS, SASEGT.

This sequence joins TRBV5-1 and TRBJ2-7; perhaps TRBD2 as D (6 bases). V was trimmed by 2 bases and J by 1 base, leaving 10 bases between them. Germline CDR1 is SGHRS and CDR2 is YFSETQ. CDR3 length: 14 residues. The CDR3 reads CASSFTAGSYEQYF. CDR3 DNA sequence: TGCGCCAGCAGCTTTACGGCGGGGTCCTACGAGCAGTACTTC. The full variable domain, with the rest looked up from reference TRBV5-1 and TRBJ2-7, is KAGVTQTPRYLIKTRGQQVTLSCSPISGHRSVSWYQQTPGQGLQFLFEYFSETQRNKGNFPGRFSGRQFSNSRSEMNVSTLELGDSALYLCASSFTAGSYEQYFGPGTRLTVT.

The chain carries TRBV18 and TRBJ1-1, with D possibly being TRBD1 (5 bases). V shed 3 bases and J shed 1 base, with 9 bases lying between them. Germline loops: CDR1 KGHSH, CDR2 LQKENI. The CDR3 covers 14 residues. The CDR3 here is CASSPQGGNTEAFF. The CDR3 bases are TGTGCCAGCTCACCCCAGGGAGGGAACACTGAAGCTTTCTTT.

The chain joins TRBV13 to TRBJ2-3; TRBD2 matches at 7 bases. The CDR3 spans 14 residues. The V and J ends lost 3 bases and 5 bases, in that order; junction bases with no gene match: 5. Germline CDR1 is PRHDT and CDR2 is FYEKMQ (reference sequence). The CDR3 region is CASSFTSAIDTQYF. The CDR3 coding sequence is TGTGCCAGCAGCTTCACTAGCGCAATAGATACGCAGTATTTT.

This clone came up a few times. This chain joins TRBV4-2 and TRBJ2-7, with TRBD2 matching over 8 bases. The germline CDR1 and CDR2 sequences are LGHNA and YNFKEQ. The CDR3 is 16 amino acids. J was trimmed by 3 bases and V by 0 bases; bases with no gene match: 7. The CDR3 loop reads CASSQDRAGARYEQYF. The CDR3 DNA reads TGTGCCAGCAGCCAAGACAGAGCGGGGGCGCGCTACGAGCAGTACTTC.

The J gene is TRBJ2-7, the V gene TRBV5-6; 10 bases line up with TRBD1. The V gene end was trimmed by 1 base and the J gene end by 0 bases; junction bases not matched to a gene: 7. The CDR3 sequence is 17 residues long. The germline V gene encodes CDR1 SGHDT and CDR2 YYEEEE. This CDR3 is CASSLSGTGVSSYEQYF. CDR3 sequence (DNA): TGTGCCAGCAGCTTGTCCGGGACAGGGGTCTCCTCCTACGAGCAGTACTTC.

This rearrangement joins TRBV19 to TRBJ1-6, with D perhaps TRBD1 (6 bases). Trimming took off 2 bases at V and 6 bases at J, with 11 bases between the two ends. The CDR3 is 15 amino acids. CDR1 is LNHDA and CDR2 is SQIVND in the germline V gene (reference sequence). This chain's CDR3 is CASSIRTVGNSPLHF. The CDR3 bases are TGTGCCAGTAGTATAAGGACAGTGGGTAATTCACCCCTCCACTTT.

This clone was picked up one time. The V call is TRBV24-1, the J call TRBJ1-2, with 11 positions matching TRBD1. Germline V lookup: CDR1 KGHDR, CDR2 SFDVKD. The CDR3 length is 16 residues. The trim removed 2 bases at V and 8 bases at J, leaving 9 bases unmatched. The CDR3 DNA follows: TGTGCCACCAGTGATTCCCGGACAGGGGGCGCGGGGGGCTACACCTTC. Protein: CATSDSRTGGAGGYTF.

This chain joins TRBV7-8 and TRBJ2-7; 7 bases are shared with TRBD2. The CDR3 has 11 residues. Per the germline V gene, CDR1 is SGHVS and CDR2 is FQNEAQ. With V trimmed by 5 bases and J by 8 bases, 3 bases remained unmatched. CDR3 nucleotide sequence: TGTGCCAGCAGCGCTAGCGGCCAGCAGTACTTC. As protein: CASSASGQQYF. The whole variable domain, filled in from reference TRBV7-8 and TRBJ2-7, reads GAGVSQSPRYKVAKRGQDVALRCDPISGHVSLFWYQQALGQGPEFLTYFQNEAQLDKSGLPSDRFFAERPEGSVSTLKIQRTQQEDSAVYLCASSASGQQYFGPGTRLTVT.

DNA for the CDR3: TGTGCCAGTAGTATAGTCGCTGGGCTCCATGAAAAACTGTTTTTT. It codes for CASSIVAGLHEKLFF. The rearrangement uses TRBV19 and TRBJ1-4; D uncertain. This CDR3 has 15 amino acids. Trimming took 1 base from V and 6 from J, leaving 12 bases between them. CDR1 LNHDA and CDR2 SQIVND come from the germline V gene (reference sequence).

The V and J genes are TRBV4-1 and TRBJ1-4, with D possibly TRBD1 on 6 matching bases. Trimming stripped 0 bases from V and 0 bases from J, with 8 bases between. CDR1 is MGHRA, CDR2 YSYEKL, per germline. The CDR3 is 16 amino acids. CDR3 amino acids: CASSQEGAPTNEKLFF. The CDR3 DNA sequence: TGCGCCAGCAGCCAAGAGGGGGCACCAACTAATGAAAAACTGTTTTTT.

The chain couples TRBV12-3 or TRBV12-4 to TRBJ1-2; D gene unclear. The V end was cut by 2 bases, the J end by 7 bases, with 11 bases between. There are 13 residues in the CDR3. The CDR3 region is CASSLLEDGGYTF. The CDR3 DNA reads TGTGCCAGCAGTTTACTTGAGGATGGTGGCTACACCTTC.

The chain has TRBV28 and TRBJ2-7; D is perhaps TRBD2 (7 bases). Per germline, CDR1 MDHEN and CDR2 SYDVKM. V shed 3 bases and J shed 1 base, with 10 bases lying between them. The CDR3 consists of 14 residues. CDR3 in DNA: TGTGCCAGCAGTTTCAGGGGACTATCCTACGAGCAGTACTTC. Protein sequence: CASSFRGLSYEQYF.

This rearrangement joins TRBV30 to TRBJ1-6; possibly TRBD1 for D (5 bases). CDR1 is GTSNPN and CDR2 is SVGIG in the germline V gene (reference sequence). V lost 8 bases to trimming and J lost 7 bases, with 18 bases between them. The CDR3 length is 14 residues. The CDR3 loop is CAGVYETVNSPLHF. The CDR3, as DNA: TGTGCCGGAGTCTACGAGACAGTAAATTCACCCCTCCACTTT.

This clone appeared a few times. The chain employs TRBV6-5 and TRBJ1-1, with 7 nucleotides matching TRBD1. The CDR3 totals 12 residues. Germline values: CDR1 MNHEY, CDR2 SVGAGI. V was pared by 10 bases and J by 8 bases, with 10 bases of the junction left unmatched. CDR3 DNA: TGTGCCACCACCCCAGTGACAGGGGAAGCTTTCTTT. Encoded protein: CATTPVTGEAFF.

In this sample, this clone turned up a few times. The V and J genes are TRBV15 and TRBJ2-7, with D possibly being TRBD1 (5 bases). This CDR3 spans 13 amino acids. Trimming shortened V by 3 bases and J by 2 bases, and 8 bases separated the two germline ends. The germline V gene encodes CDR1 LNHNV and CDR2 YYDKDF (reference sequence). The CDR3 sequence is CATSRTATYEQYF. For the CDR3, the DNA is TGTGCCACCAGCAGGACAGCGACCTACGAGCAGTACTTC.

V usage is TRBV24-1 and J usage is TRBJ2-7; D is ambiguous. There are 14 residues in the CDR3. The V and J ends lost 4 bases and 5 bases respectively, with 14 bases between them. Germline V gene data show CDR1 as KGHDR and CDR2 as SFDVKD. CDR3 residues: CATSEEGAPHEQYF. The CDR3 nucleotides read TGTGCCACCAGTGAGGAAGGAGCTCCCCACGAGCAGTACTTC.

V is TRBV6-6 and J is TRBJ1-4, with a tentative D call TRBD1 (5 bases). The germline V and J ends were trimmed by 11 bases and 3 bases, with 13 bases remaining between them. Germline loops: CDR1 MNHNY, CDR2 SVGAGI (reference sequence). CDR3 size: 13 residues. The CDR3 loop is CAGRQNPNEKLFF. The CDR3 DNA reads TGTGCCGGAAGACAGAACCCTAATGAAAAACTGTTTTTT.

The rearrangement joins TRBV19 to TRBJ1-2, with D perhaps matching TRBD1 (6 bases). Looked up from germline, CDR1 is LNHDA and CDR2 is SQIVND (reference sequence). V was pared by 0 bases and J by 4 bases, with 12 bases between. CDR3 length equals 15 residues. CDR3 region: CASSIDLQGPYGYTF. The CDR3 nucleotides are TGTGCCAGTAGTATAGATCTCCAGGGGCCCTATGGCTACACCTTC.

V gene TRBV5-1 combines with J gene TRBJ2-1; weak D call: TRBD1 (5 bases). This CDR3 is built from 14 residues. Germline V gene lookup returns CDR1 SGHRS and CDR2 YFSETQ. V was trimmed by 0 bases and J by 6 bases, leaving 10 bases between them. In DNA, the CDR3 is TGCGCCAGCAGCTTGGGGGGCCACGGCAATGAGCAGTTCTTC. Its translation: CASSLGGHGNEQFF.

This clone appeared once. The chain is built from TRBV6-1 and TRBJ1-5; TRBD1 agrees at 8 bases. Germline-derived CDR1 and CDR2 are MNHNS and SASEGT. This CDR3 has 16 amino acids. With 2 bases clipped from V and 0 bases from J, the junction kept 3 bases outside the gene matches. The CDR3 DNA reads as TGTGCCAGCAGTGAAACAGGGGGGTATAGCAATCAGCCCCAGCATTTT. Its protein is CASSETGGYSNQPQHF.

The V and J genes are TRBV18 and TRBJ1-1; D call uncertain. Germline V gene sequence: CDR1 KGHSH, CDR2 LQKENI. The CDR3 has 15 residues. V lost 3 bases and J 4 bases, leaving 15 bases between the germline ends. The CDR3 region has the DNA TGTGCCAGCTCACCTTCGGCGGCTGTGAGCACTGAAGCTTTCTTT. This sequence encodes CASSPSAAVSTEAFF. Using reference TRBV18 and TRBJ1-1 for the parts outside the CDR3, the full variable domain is NAGVMQNPRHLVRRRGQEARLRCSPMKGHSHVYWYRQLPEEGLKFMVYLQKENIIDESGMPKERFSAEFPKEGPSILRIQQVVRGDSAAYFCASSPSAAVSTEAFFGQGTRLTVV.